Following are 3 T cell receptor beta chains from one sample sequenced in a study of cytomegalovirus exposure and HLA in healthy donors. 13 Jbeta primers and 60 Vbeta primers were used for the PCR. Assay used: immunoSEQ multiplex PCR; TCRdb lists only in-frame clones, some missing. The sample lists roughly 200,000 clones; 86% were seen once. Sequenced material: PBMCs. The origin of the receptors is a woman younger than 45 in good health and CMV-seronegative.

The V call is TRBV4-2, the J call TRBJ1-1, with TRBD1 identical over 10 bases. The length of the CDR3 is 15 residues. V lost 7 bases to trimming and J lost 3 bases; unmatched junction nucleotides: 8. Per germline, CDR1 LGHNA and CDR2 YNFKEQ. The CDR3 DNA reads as TGTGCCAGCAACCCCGACAGGGGGCGTGACACTGAAGCTTTCTTT. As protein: CASNPDRGRDTEAFF.

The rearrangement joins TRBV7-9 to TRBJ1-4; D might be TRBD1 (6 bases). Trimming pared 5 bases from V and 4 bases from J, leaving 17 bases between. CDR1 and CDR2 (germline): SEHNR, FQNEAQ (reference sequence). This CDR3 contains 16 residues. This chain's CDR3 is CASSPGQFFDNEKLFF. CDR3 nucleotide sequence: TGTGCCAGCAGCCCCGGACAGTTTTTCGATAATGAAAAACTGTTTTTT.

The CDR3 nucleotides read TGTGCCAGCAGCTCGGACAGCTCTGGAAACACCATATATTTT. It is translated as CASSSDSSGNTIYF. The chain joins TRBV7-9 to TRBJ1-3, with D possibly matching TRBD1 (6 bases). The CDR3 runs 14 residues. Germline V gives CDR1 SEHNR, CDR2 FQNEAQ (reference sequence). The V and J ends lost 4 bases and 0 bases respectively, with 7 bases between them.